What follows are 20 T cell receptor beta chains derived from one specimen sequenced in a study of shared clonotypes between healthy human individuals. Only in-frame clones appear in the TCRdb table, and some are missing; sequencing was by immunoSEQ multiplex PCR. The sample includes over a million clones, around 78% seen only once; the top ten take more than 0.45%. Source material: memory CD4+ T cells from PBMCs. The subset is: CD45RA-negative fraction. The receptors here all came from a man aged 18 to 30 in good health. Some clones in this sample may be carry-over from other donors' samples.

This clone was seen only a few times. The rearrangement uses TRBV29-1 and TRBJ1-3, with D hard to call. Trimming cost V 5 bases and J 1 base, with 9 bases left between them. The length of the CDR3 is 13 residues. Germline V gene data show CDR1 as SQVTM and CDR2 as ANQGSEA. In nucleotides, the CDR3 is TGCAGCGTTTTTCAAGGTTCTGGAAACACCATATATTTT. Its translation: CSVFQGSGNTIYF.

V and J are TRBV29-1 and TRBJ2-1, with D possibly matching TRBD2 (6 bases). V lost 8 bases to trimming and J lost 10 bases, with 15 bases between them. The CDR3 runs 11 residues. CDR1 is SQVTM and CDR2 is ANQGSEA in the germline V gene. The CDR3 region is CSLGWGVEQFF. CDR3 nucleotides: TGCAGCTTGGGATGGGGGGTCGAGCAGTTCTTC.

This clone was seen a single time. The rearrangement links TRBV28 to TRBJ2-1, with D uncertain. V was shortened by 2 bases and J by 5 bases, with 10 bases between the two germline ends. Per the germline V gene, CDR1 is MDHEN and CDR2 is SYDVKM. The CDR3 is made up of 14 amino acids. Here the CDR3 DNA reads TGTGCCAGCAGTTTAATGAACATAAACAATGAGCAGTTCTTC. Its protein product is CASSLMNINNEQFF.

This clone was recorded many times. The chain couples TRBV6-5 to TRBJ2-7, with D unclear. Germline assignment: CDR1 MNHEY and CDR2 SVGAGI. The CDR3 has 15 amino acids. Trimming took 4 bases from V and 3 from J, leaving 16 bases between them. This CDR3 reads CASSSAPGPYYEQYF. The CDR3 DNA reads as TGTGCCAGCAGTTCCGCTCCCGGGCCCTACTACGAGCAGTACTTC.

This clone was found a few times. The rearrangement uses TRBV7-9 and TRBJ2-5; 7 bases are shared with TRBD1. CDR1 is SEHNR, CDR2 FQNEAQ, per germline (reference sequence). The CDR3 is 14 amino acids. Trimming removed 4 bases from V and 5 bases from J; junction bases left unmatched: 7. The CDR3 loop is CASSWRQGVETQYF. CDR3 nucleotides: TGTGCCAGCAGCTGGAGGCAGGGGGTCGAGACCCAGTACTTC.

The chain has TRBV5-4 and TRBJ1-2, with 8 nucleotides matching TRBD1. Per germline, CDR1 SGHNT and CDR2 YYREEE (reference sequence). The J segment lost 8 bases and the V segment lost 0 bases, leaving 6 bases of the junction unmatched. The CDR3 totals 14 residues. The CDR3 protein is CASSLGVQGEGYTF. In DNA, the CDR3 is TGTGCCAGCAGCTTGGGGGTACAGGGGGAAGGCTACACCTTC.

The genes are TRBV4-2 and TRBJ2-1, with TRBD2 matching 9 bases. This CDR3 has 18 residues. With V trimmed by 2 bases and J by 9 bases, 17 bases remained unmatched. CDR1 and CDR2 from the germline V gene are LGHNA and YNFKEQ. CDR3 nucleotides: TGTGCCAGCAGCCAAACCGCGGGCGGGAGGGCCTCGGATAGTGAGCAGTTCTTC. Translated, it gives CASSQTAGGRASDSEQFF.

The chain recombines TRBV28 with TRBJ1-2; 7 bases are shared with TRBD1. The CDR3 has 14 residues. The junction had 11 bases not matched to a gene; V was cut back by 6 bases and J by 7 bases. Per the germline V gene, CDR1 is MDHEN and CDR2 is SYDVKM. The CDR3 DNA follows: TGTGCCAGCAGCACCCCACAGGGGTCCCGTGGCTACACCTTC. Protein sequence: CASSTPQGSRGYTF.

The chain couples TRBV5-1 to TRBJ2-7; the match to TRBD2 covers 8 bases. CDR3 size: 16 residues. Germline V CDR1 and CDR2: SGHRS, YFSETQ. Trimming removed 0 bases from V and 0 bases from J; junction bases left unmatched: 5. For the CDR3, the DNA is TGCGCCAGCAGCTTGGCCTCGGGACTAGACTCCTACGAGCAGTACTTC. Protein sequence: CASSLASGLDSYEQYF.

This clone was found a few times. The genes are TRBV6-1 and TRBJ1-5; no clear D. Trimming took 2 bases from V and 2 from J, leaving 13 bases between them. The CDR3 covers 16 residues. Germline V lookup: CDR1 MNHNS, CDR2 SASEGT. In DNA, the CDR3 is TGTGCCAGCAGTGAATGGTCCAAAGTTGGCAATCAGCCCCAGCATTTT. Residues: CASSEWSKVGNQPQHF.

The chain is built from TRBV4-1 and TRBJ2-3; D possibly corresponds to TRBD1 (6 bases). CDR1 and CDR2 (germline): MGHRA, YSYEKL. Trimming stripped 1 base from V and 2 bases from J, with 16 bases between. The CDR3 is made up of 17 amino acids. The CDR3 region is CASSQVGRQDPTDTQYF. CDR3 in DNA: TGCGCCAGCAGCCAAGTTGGGAGACAGGACCCCACAGATACGCAGTATTTT.

This chain links TRBV10-3 with TRBJ1-2; TRBD1 aligns across 9 bases. The CDR3 has 14 amino acids. The V segment lost 6 bases and the J segment 6 bases; nucleotides outside the gene matches: 8. The germline V gene encodes CDR1 ENHRY and CDR2 SYGVKD. In nucleotides, the CDR3 is TGTGCCATCAGGCCGGGACAGGGAGCCAATGGCTACACCTTC. It is translated as CAIRPGQGANGYTF.

The chain combines TRBV7-8 with TRBJ1-5; TRBD1 matches at 7 bases. Germline trimming cut 5 bases from V and 6 bases from J; bases unmatched to any gene: 10. This CDR3 region has 15 residues. CDR1 is SGHVS and CDR2 is FQNEAQ in the germline V gene. In DNA, the CDR3 is TGTGCCAGCAGCGCACAGACAGGGACCGGTCAGCCCCAGCATTTT. Translated: CASSAQTGTGQPQHF.

This clone was seen more than once but under ten times. The J gene is TRBJ1-3, the V gene TRBV7-2; D gene unclear. The V gene's germline CDR1 is SGHTA and CDR2 FQGNSA. The CDR3 length is 15 residues. V lost 1 base to trimming and J lost 2 bases, with 9 bases between them. The CDR3 protein is CASSLGAVPGNTIYF. Written as DNA, the CDR3 is TGTGCCAGCAGCTTAGGGGCCGTCCCTGGAAACACCATATATTTT. The full variable domain, rest sourced from reference TRBV7-2 and TRBJ1-3, is GAGVSQSPSNKVTEKGKDVELRCDPISGHTALYWYRQSLGQGLEFLIYFQGNSAPDKSGLPSDRFSAERTGGSVSTLTIQRTQQEDSAVYLCASSLGAVPGNTIYFGEGSWLTVV.

This chain joins TRBV29-1 and TRBJ1-2; possibly TRBD1 for D (5 bases). This CDR3 is 13 amino acids long. Germline CDR1 SQVTM, CDR2 ANQGSEA. V lost 7 bases and J 0 bases, leaving 12 bases between the germline ends. CDR3: CSAGGTTNYGYTF. Here the CDR3 DNA reads TGCAGCGCGGGGGGAACTACTAACTATGGCTACACCTTC.

As concerns this clone: A read error likely explains this, since a far larger clone differs by one base. V gene TRBV7-6 combines with J gene TRBJ1-3; D is undetermined. This CDR3 spans 13 amino acids. The germline V gene has CDR1 SGHVS and CDR2 FNYEAQ. Trimming left V 4 bases short and J 0 bases short, with 4 bases between. CDR3 sequence reads: CASSSSSGNTIYF. DNA of the CDR3: TGTGCCAGCAGCTCAAGCTCTGGAAACACCATATATTTT.

V usage is TRBV6-1 and J usage is TRBJ2-7; D gene ambiguous. Germline V gene lookup returns CDR1 MNHNS and CDR2 SASEGT. This CDR3 is 13 amino acids long. V lost 6 bases to trimming and J lost 4 bases, with 13 bases between them. The CDR3 DNA follows: TGTGCCAGCAGACCCCCACTCGAATACGAGCAGTACTTC. Its protein product is CASRPPLEYEQYF.

This chain joins TRBV28 and TRBJ2-5; possibly TRBD2 for D (5 bases). Deletions cut 6 bases from V and 5 bases from J, with 10 bases between. The CDR3 spans 12 residues. CDR1 and CDR2 (germline): MDHEN, SYDVKM. The DNA of the CDR3 is TGTGCCAGCAGGTCGGGGTGGGAGACCCAGTACTTC. Translation: CASRSGWETQYF. Filled out from reference TRBV28 and TRBJ2-5, the complete variable domain reads DVKVTQSSRYLVKRTGEKVFLECVQDMDHENMFWYRQDPGLGLRLIYFSYDVKMKEKGDIPEGYSVSREKKERFSLILESASTNQTSMYLCASRSGWETQYFGPGTRLLVL.

This clone was detected only once. This chain uses TRBV5-1 with TRBJ1-5; 8 nucleotides line up with TRBD1. Germline-derived CDR1 and CDR2 are SGHRS and YFSETQ. The V and J ends lost 3 bases and 2 bases, in that order; junction bases with no gene match: 4. The CDR3 is 15 amino acids. The CDR3 DNA follows: TGCGCCAGCAGCTCTACAGGGGGAGGCAATCAGCCCCAGCATTTT. This codes for CASSSTGGGNQPQHF.

The CDR3 nucleotides are TGCGCCAGCAGCTTGGAACCTAAGGGTAGCAATCAGCCCCAGCATTTT. It specifies CASSLEPKGSNQPQHF. The chain links TRBV5-1 to TRBJ1-5; no reliable D call. V lost 0 bases and J lost 0, with 10 bases in between. This CDR3 comprises 16 residues. Per germline, CDR1 SGHRS and CDR2 YFSETQ.